The clone carrying this TCR beta chain was detected a few times. Its antigen remains unknown. It was with a sample-barcoded 5' primer and a J-beta primer mix that a second PCR of about 7 to 12 cycles was run. Every cDNA molecule carried a tag from a template-switch adaptor bearing 12 random nucleotides. TCRdb fed the 5' RACE reads into MiXCR, producing one record per CDR3 protein. The sample has approximately 680,000 distinct CDR3 sequences, about 32% seen once; the top ten hold less than 20%. With V trimmed by 4 bases and J by 8 bases, 14 bases remained unmatched. This CDR3 contains 19 residues. CDR1 is LGHDT, CDR2 YNNKEL, per germline (reference sequence). This sample was taken from a study of blood T cells in healthy people across ages. Study-wide results and limits: Age showed a roughly linear inverse relationship with TCR beta diversity per million T cells.

Every donor contributed roughly 11 milliliters of peripheral blood by blood draw. Sequenced input: blood. The clonotype was recovered from a woman aged 80 or over in good health. The V and J genes are TRBV3-1 and TRBJ2-4; the match to TRBD2 covers 16 bases. CDR3 DNA sequence: TGTGCCAGCAGCCGGATTAATCAGGGACTAGCGGGGGGGCAAGACATTCAGTACTTC. Its translation: CASSRINQGLAGGQDIQYF.